This T cell receptor (beta chain) was recovered during a study of shared clonotypes between healthy human individuals (TCRdb year 2020). Concerning the study at large: A couple of women and a few men aged 18 to 49 years were included in the cohort. Blood TCR repertoires of about 5 healthy adults were deeply sequenced to estimate repertoire size and the extent of clonotype sharing between individuals. Libraries were prepared and TCR repertoires were sequenced by different laboratories using diverse techniques, in order to increase sequencing depth and limit assay-specific biases. Each donor's leukapheresis produced roughly between roughly 0.85 and 9.5 billion PBMCs. Study-wide conclusions, independent of this receptor: Because the study included a small number of donors, the genetic and exposure-history diversity represented was limited. Only blood was sampled, and tissue TCR repertoires likely differ from those in blood. Pairwise subsampling led to the expectation that sequencing depth would affect the degree of clonotype sharing among donors.

As to this clone: The antigen it binds to is not known. No much larger clone exists at a distance of one base, and base qualities are not known.

The donors were healthy, HIV-negative adults with no recently reported acute infections or vaccinations. All donors were Caucasian adults living in Nashville, Tennessee, USA. For unsorted samples, about 87 million PBMCs were counted, and genomic DNA was extracted using the QIAamp DNA Blood Mini kit. Blood was collected by leukapheresis, and PBMCs were isolated by Ficoll-Histopaque density gradient centrifugation and then cryopreserved in liquid nitrogen vapor phase. CDR1 and CDR2, per the germline V gene, are KGHSH and LQKENI. The trim is 4 bases for V and 6 bases for J, with a gap of 16 bases between the germline ends. Its CDR3 holds 14 amino acids, cysteine through phenylalanine. Of all the DNA, just the CDR3 is kept, 42 bases in frame from base 1. Using the deep immunoSEQ assay, multiplex PCR amplified TCR CDR3 regions from genomic DNA. Genomic DNA extracted from each cell subset was distributed evenly over all wells of several immunoSEQ 96-well plates, and each plate served as one replicate. For unsorted PBMC, approximately 0.3 ug of genomic DNA, equivalent to about 30,000 T cell genomes, went into each replicate PCR. Genomic DNA from unsorted PBMC was sequenced over ten immunoSEQ deep assay plates. Purified libraries were measured with a Qubit 3.0 fluorometer, size-checked on a Bioanalyzer 2100, and measured again with the KAPA Library Quantification kit. Every immunoSEQ 96-well plate was sequenced on a separate single-read 150-cycle Illumina NextSeq 550 flow cell. In the original analysis: Because the immunoSEQ output included only junctional sequences and no quality scores, the filtering could not be the same as the filtering used for full-length reads. To assign V/J genes and CDR3, sequences were annotated against IMGT germline references using PyIR, a Python wrapper for IgBLAST v1.9. Reads with weak V/J assignments (E-value above 1e-6), missing CDR3, stop codons, out-of-frame junctions, or ambiguous translated residues were removed. V3J clonotypes were defined as sequences sharing an identical inferred V gene, J gene, and CDR3 amino acid sequence. Percentage overlap between repertoires was computed as shared unique clonotypes divided by the size of the smaller repertoire. Repertoire richness was assessed with RTK rarefaction, the Chao1 estimator, and Recon v2.1 estimates of unobserved clonotypes. As stored in TCRdb, this immuneACCESS dataset retains in-frame rearrangements with V and J assigned. A fraction of the clones does not appear; measured against another copy, unresolved V genes explain less than half of the discrepancy, and the remainder lacks a known reason. D and trimming come from the DNA, and the V and J calls and clone size come from that table. The sample table contains about 470,000 clones; only one count was recorded for roughly three quarters of them. Less than 15% of the sample rests with the top ten.

The receptor was isolated from a middle-aged woman in good health. Some clones in this sample may be carry-over from other donors' samples. The rearrangement joined TRBV18 to TRBJ2-7; the D gene assignment is ambiguous. Sequencing used PBMCs. The sequenced DNA is TGTGCCAGCTCACGGGAAAGAGGATTCGGCGAGCAGTACTTC. Its product reads: CASSRERGFGEQYF. Beyond the CDR3, the reference TRBV18 and TRBJ2-7 genes provide the residues; the full variable domain reads: NAGVMQNPRHLVRRRGQEARLRCSPMKGHSHVYWYRQLPEEGLKFMVYLQKENIIDESGMPKERFSAEFPKEGPSILRIQQVVRGDSAAYFCASSRERGFGEQYFGPGTRLTVT.